This TCR beta chain was sequenced in a study of T cell repertoires in cytomegalovirus infection. Study overall: From public TCR beta signatures came an indication of both CMV infection and matching HLA type. Study observations and caveats: Cumulated frequencies of public TCR beta families served to identify carriers of CMV plus the relevant HLA. HLA-C-restricted CMV clonotypes gave the most frequent clonotype in two of eight donors.

Via MiXCR, TCRdb re-called the reads, giving one row per CDR3 protein. The profile covers fewer than 1,000,000 distinct CDR3 sequences, with roughly 30% appearing a single time and about an eighth taken by the ten largest. A remark on this clonotype: No antigen is known for it.

The CDR3 totals 15 residues. V lost 4 bases, J lost 8 bases, and 18 bases lay in between. Germline CDR1 and CDR2: MNHEY and SMNVEV (reference sequence). V gene TRBV27 combines with J gene TRBJ2-1; D might be TRBD2 (6 bases). The clonotype comes from a human donor in good health (CMV status not recorded). Some clones in this sample may be carry-over from other donors' samples. Source: cultured CD8+ T cells from PBMCs, taken from culture after CMV antigen stimulation. CDR3 region: CASSSTLGTLYEQFF. CDR3 nucleotides: TGTGCCAGCAGTTCGACCCTCGGGACTTTATATGAGCAGTTCTTC.